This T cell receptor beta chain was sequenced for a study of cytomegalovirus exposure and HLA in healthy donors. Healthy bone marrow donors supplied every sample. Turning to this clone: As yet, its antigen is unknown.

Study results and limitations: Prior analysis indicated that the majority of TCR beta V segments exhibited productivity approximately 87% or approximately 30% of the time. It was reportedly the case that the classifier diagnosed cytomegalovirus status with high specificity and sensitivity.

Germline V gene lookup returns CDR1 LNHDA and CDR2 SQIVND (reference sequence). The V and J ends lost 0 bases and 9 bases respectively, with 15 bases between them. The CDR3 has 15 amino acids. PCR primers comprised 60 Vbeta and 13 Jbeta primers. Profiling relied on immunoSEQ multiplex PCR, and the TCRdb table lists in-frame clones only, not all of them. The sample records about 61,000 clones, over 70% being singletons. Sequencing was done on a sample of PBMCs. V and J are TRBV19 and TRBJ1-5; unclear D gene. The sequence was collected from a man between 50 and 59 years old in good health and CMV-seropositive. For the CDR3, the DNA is TGTGCCAGTAGTATAGACGCCGGGAGCCGAGGGCCCCAGCATTTT. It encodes CASSIDAGSRGPQHF. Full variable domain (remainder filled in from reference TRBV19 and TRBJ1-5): DGGITQSPKYLFRKEGQNVTLSCEQNLNHDAMYWYRQDPGQGLRLIYYSQIVNDFQKGDIAEGYSVSREKKESFPLTVTSAQKNPTAFYLCASSIDAGSRGPQHFGDGTRLSIL.